Listed below are T cell receptor beta chains from one sample, sequenced in a study of blood T cells in healthy people across ages. TCRdb fed the 5' RACE reads into MiXCR, producing one record per CDR3 protein. The sample contains more than 650,000 distinct CDR3 sequences, 53% of which appear only once. Source material: blood. Receptors were obtained from an elderly man in good health. Both conserved end residues are part of each CDR3. The D gene is left open where the match is weak. Not every row has a clone size; where given, it reads once, few, many or a size class.

D	J	V	size	CDR3	DNA
-	TRBJ2-1	TRBV20-1	-	CSAREDGRTNEQFF	TGCAGTGCTAGAGAAGACGGGAGAACCAATGAGCAGTTCTTC
TRBD1	TRBJ1-6	TRBV5-1	-	CASSSGTAENSPLHF	TGCGCCAGCAGCTCAGGGACAGCTGAAAATTCACCCCTCCACTTT
-	TRBJ2-1	TRBV12-3/TRBV12-4	-	CASSLPRVGLLRRHNEQFF	TGTGCCAGCAGTTTACCGAGGGTGGGACTCCTCCGGCGCCACAATGAGCAGTTCTTC
-	TRBJ1-1	TRBV15	-	CATSRDHGANTEAFF	TGTGCCACCAGCAGAGATCATGGGGCGAACACTGAAGCTTTCTTT
TRBD2	TRBJ2-5	TRBV6-5	many	CASSPGGQETQYF	TGTGCCAGCAGCCCGGGAGGGCAAGAGACCCAGTACTTC
-	TRBJ1-2	TRBV6-6	-	CASSFGESYGYTF	TGTGCCAGCAGTTTTGGGGAGAGCTATGGCTACACCTTC
TRBD2	TRBJ2-1	TRBV7-8	-	CASSLARLAGGGNEQFF	TGTGCCAGCAGCTTAGCTCGGCTAGCGGGAGGGGGCAATGAGCAGTTCTTC
-	TRBJ1-1	TRBV5-6	few	CASSLETGGNTEAFF	TGTGCCAGCAGCTTGGAGACAGGTGGGAACACTGAAGCTTTCTTT
-	TRBJ1-2	TRBV29-1	-	CSGSGGNYGYTF	TGCAGCGGGTCAGGAGGCAACTATGGCTACACCTTC
-	TRBJ1-2	TRBV7-2	many	CASSLNYGYTF	TGTGCCAGCAGCCTTAACTATGGCTACACCTTC
-	TRBJ2-3	TRBV7-2	few	CASSYTSTDTQYF	TGTGCCAGCAGCTACACTAGCACAGATACGCAGTATTTT
TRBD2	TRBJ2-7	TRBV20-1	few	CSARPTSGRGRYF	TGCAGTGCTAGGCCTACTAGCGGACGGGGTCGGTACTTC
-	TRBJ2-5	TRBV28	-	CASRALRGTFETQYF	TGTGCCAGCAGGGCCTTGAGGGGAACGTTTGAGACCCAGTACTTC
-	TRBJ2-5	TRBV20-1	-	CSARSLREQETQYF	TGCAGTGCTAGATCCCTAAGAGAGCAAGAGACCCAGTACTTC
-	TRBJ2-1	TRBV27	-	CASSIATAYNEQFF	TGTGCCAGCAGTATAGCGACGGCCTACAATGAGCAGTTCTTC
TRBD2	TRBJ2-1	TRBV27	-	CASSLNLRLAGWGSYNEQFF	TGTGCCAGCAGTTTGAATTTGAGGCTAGCGGGATGGGGGTCCTACAATGAGCAGTTCTTC
TRBD2	TRBJ2-7	TRBV4-1	-	CASSQLVASGKNEQYF	TGCGCCAGCAGCCAATTAGTGGCTAGCGGCAAGAACGAGCAGTACTTC
-	TRBJ2-2	TRBV3-1	-	CASSPRGAHTGELFF	TGTGCCAGCAGCCCCCGAGGAGCTCACACCGGGGAGCTGTTTTTT
TRBD2	TRBJ2-7	TRBV20-1	few	CSAPWGSSGTEQYF	TGCAGTGCGCCCTGGGGATCTAGCGGGACCGAGCAGTACTTC
TRBD2	TRBJ2-1	TRBV4-1	-	CASSQGVLALSYNEQFF	TGCGCCAGCAGCCAAGGAGTACTAGCGCTCTCCTACAATGAGCAGTTCTTC
-	TRBJ2-1	TRBV5-4	-	CASSLSGGQNNEQFF	TGTGCCAGCAGCTTGTCCGGGGGCCAAAACAATGAGCAGTTCTTC
TRBD1	TRBJ1-2	TRBV6-5	-	CASSYPDRGYGYTF	TGTGCCAGCAGTTACCCAGACAGGGGGTATGGCTACACCTTC
TRBD1	TRBJ2-5	TRBV18	few	CASRTGSPWEQYF	TGTGCCAGCCGGACAGGGTCCCCGTGGGAGCAGTACTTC
TRBD2	TRBJ2-5	TRBV20-1	-	CSANQAAGLAEETQYF	TGCAGTGCGAACCAGGCCGCGGGACTAGCGGAAGAGACCCAGTACTTC
-	TRBJ2-7	TRBV5-1	-	CASSRDSLAYEQYF	TGCGCCAGCAGCCGGGACTCATTAGCCTACGAGCAGTACTTC
TRBD2	TRBJ2-7	TRBV7-2	-	CASSSALAGGREQYF	TGTGCCAGCAGCTCGGCTCTAGCGGGAGGCCGAGAGCAGTACTTC
-	TRBJ2-7	TRBV2	-	CASSEFGGNYEQYF	TGTGCCAGCAGTGAATTTGGCGGGAACTACGAGCAGTACTTC
-	TRBJ1-2	TRBV23-1	-	CASSQSRVSANYGYTF	TGCGCCAGCAGTCAATCAAGGGTTAGCGCTAACTATGGCTACACCTTC
TRBD2	TRBJ2-7	TRBV9	-	CASSVGGLASSYEQYF	TGTGCCAGCAGCGTAGGGGGACTAGCGAGCTCCTACGAGCAGTACTTC
-	TRBJ2-1	TRBV6-4	-	CASSETPTGFGDEQFF	TGTGCCAGCAGTGAGACACCTACCGGGTTTGGAGATGAGCAGTTCTTC
TRBD1	TRBJ2-4	TRBV11-2	few	CASSLARGRLKNIQYF	TGTGCCAGCAGCTTAGCTAGGGGGCGCTTAAAAAACATTCAGTACTTC
TRBD2	TRBJ2-5	TRBV27	-	CASSPRGSGRAYVETQYF	TGTGCCAGCAGTCCGCGGGGTAGCGGGAGGGCCTATGTGGAGACCCAGTACTTC
-	TRBJ2-3	TRBV29-1	-	CCGGTDTQYF	TGCTGCGGGGGCACAGATACGCAGTATTTT
TRBD2	TRBJ2-4	TRBV20-1	few	CSARLAAAKNIQYF	TGCAGTGCACGACTAGCGGCAGCCAAAAACATTCAGTACTTC
-	TRBJ1-2	TRBV9	-	CASSPQIWTDGYTF	TGTGCCAGCAGCCCTCAAATCTGGACAGATGGCTACACCTTC
TRBD1	TRBJ2-4	TRBV6-5	few	CASSSNSVGQAIQYF	TGTGCCAGCAGTTCCAACTCTGTGGGACAGGCCATTCAGTACTTC
-	TRBJ2-7	TRBV2	few	CASSEDGTLSYEQYF	TGTGCCAGCAGTGAAGACGGGACTTTGTCCTACGAGCAGTACTTC
TRBD1	TRBJ1-5	TRBV2	-	CASSTGTGPNSNQPQHF	TGTGCCAGCAGCACCGGGACAGGACCGAATAGCAATCAGCCCCAGCATTTT
-	TRBJ2-4	TRBV11-2	few	CASSPGWAGNIQYF	TGTGCCAGCAGCCCAGGCTGGGCGGGGAACATTCAGTACTTC
-	TRBJ2-7	TRBV20-1	-	CSARERDLYEQYF	TGCAGTGCTAGAGAGCGGGACCTCTACGAGCAGTACTTC
TRBD1	TRBJ2-5	TRBV3-1	-	CASSPGTAEETQYF	TGTGCCAGCAGCCCAGGGACAGCAGAAGAGACCCAGTACTTC
-	TRBJ2-5	TRBV5-1	-	CASNSQRTQYF	TGCGCCAGCAACTCCCAACGGACCCAGTACTTC
TRBD2	TRBJ2-7	TRBV12-3/TRBV12-4	few	CASSLRASGTYEQYF	TGTGCCAGCAGTTTACGGGCTAGCGGGACCTACGAGCAGTACTTC
-	TRBJ2-2	TRBV5-4	-	CASSPNSPGELFF	TGTGCCAGCAGCCCCAACAGCCCCGGGGAGCTGTTTTTT
-	TRBJ2-7	TRBV10-3	-	CAISEGHLYEQYF	TGTGCCATCAGTGAGGGACACCTCTACGAGCAGTACTTC
-	TRBJ2-2	TRBV6-6	once	CASSYEAPGELFF	TGTGCCAGCAGTTACGAGGCTCCCGGGGAGCTGTTTTTT
TRBD2	TRBJ2-2	TRBV5-1	once	CASRGLAGVETGELFF	TGCGCCAGCAGGGGACTAGCGGGAGTGGAAACCGGGGAGCTGTTTTTT
TRBD2	TRBJ2-1	TRBV7-2	-	CASSLISGSRYNEQFF	TGTGCCAGCAGCTTAATAAGCGGGAGTAGGTACAATGAGCAGTTCTTC
-	TRBJ2-7	TRBV18	-	CASSARPSSYEQYF	TGTGCCAGCTCCGCCAGGCCCTCGTCCTACGAGCAGTACTTC
-	TRBJ2-4	TRBV4-1	-	CASSPDKLAKNIQYF	TGCGCCAGCAGCCCGGACAAGCTAGCCAAAAACATTCAGTACTTC
-	TRBJ1-1	TRBV10-3	-	CAIRRRAVGTEAFF	TGCGCCATCAGGCGGAGGGCAGTCGGAACTGAAGCTTTCTTT
-	TRBJ2-1	TRBV7-9	many	CASSQTSPGYNEQFF	TGTGCCAGCAGCCAAACTAGCCCAGGCTACAATGAGCAGTTCTTC
TRBD2	TRBJ2-1	TRBV9	-	CASSAAAGGLNEQFF	TGTGCCAGCAGCGCCGCAGCGGGAGGTCTCAATGAGCAGTTCTTC
-	TRBJ2-1	TRBV7-2	few	CASRLDGVSGNEQFF	TGTGCCAGCAGATTAGATGGCGTGTCTGGCAATGAGCAGTTCTTC
-	TRBJ2-7	TRBV15	few	CATSEGRNYEQYF	TGTGCCACCAGCGAGGGGAGGAACTACGAGCAGTACTTC
-	TRBJ1-5	TRBV15	-	CATTTRGSNQPQHF	TGTGCCACCACCACCAGGGGAAGCAATCAGCCCCAGCATTTT
-	TRBJ2-7	TRBV7-9	few	CASSLGAGVTYEQYF	TGTGCCAGCAGCTTAGGGGCAGGGGTCACCTACGAGCAGTACTTC